The clone carrying this T cell receptor beta chain was seen repeatedly, ten times or more. What it binds is not known. The CDR3 sequence is 15 residues long. The germline V gene encodes CDR1 SGDLS and CDR2 YYNGEE. Trimming removed 4 bases from V and 0 bases from J, with 11 bases in between. The entry originates in a study of CD8 T cells in ankylosing spondylitis. Study-wide findings and caveats: What seemed typical of ankylosing spondylitis blood was a TCR beta motif built from under 10 highly homologous variants. Earlier work had already found some motif variants in reactive arthritis synovial fluid and blood. Reports say disease-linked clones showed up significantly more in matched ankylosing spondylitis synovial fluid.

Preparation of TCR beta libraries was done by quantitative 5'-RACE with molecular barcodes. MiXCR was run by TCRdb on the 5' RACE reads, yielding one entry per CDR3 protein. The data show 29,000 or so distinct CDR3 sequences, about 5.2% seen once. This TCR was sampled from a female donor with ankylosing spondylitis or in good health (not recorded which). The sample was blood, either unsorted or a sorted T cell fraction (not recorded which). The chain uses TRBV9 and TRBJ2-1, with unresolved D. The CDR3 DNA follows: TGTGCCAGCAGCCCCGAAGCCAGCTCCTACAATGAGCAGTTCTTC. Encoded protein: CASSPEASSYNEQFF.